This TCR beta chain derives from a study of cytomegalovirus exposure and HLA in healthy donors. Study results and caveats: Later, an analysis showed that TCR beta chains associated with HLA were more clonally expanded than others that were equally common. There were a few CMV-associated chains whose specificity for CMV antigens was confirmed in vitro. The Asian-associated ancestry cluster reportedly had fewer N-insertions than the approximately 670-donor mean in a later analysis.

Primers included in the PCR were 60 Vbeta and 13 Jbeta primers. Profiling relied on immunoSEQ multiplex PCR, and the TCRdb table lists in-frame clones only, not all of them. The data contain about 120,000 clones, 80% to 85% of them singletons. V was shortened by 8 bases and J by 6 bases, with 6 bases between the two germline ends. CDR1 is SGHTA and CDR2 is FQGNSA in the germline V gene. This CDR3 is built from 10 residues. In regard to this clone: The antigen is unknown.

The sample taken for sequencing was PBMCs. The chain uses TRBV7-2 and TRBJ2-3; maybe TRBD2 (5 bases). This receptor was identified in a woman in her 30s in good health and CMV-seronegative. The CDR3 coding sequence is TGTGCCAGCTCGGGGGATACGCAGTATTTT. This encodes CASSGDTQYF.